The clone carrying this TCR beta chain was detected ten times or more. Its antigen is unknown. One junction end disagrees with the germline gene, perhaps due to a read error. These data are taken from a study of CD8 T cells in ankylosing spondylitis. TCRdb reanalysed the 5' RACE reads using MiXCR and keeps one entry per CDR3 protein. The sample has fewer than 550,000 distinct CDR3 sequences; about 5% are singletons. Overall study findings and caveats: From matched ankylosing spondylitis synovial fluid, disease-linked clones were reportedly recovered at significantly enriched levels. A CD8+ phenotype characterized the disease-linked clones, which were relatively rare in peripheral blood. For ankylosing spondylitis blood, a TCR beta motif of seven to nine highly homologous variants appeared characteristic.

The sample was blood, either unsorted or a sorted T cell fraction (not recorded which). The TCR was taken from a male donor with ankylosing spondylitis.

The CDR3 protein is CASRPLSGRVPF. In DNA, the CDR3 is TGTGCCAGCAGGCCTCTTTCCGGAAGGGTCCCCTTT. The chain carries TRBV12-3 or TRBV12-4 and TRBJ2-2; D not resolved. The CDR3 contains 12 residues.